This is a list of T cell receptor beta chains from one sample in a study. TCRdb fed the 5' RACE reads into MiXCR, producing one record per CDR3 protein. This table has 8,000 to 9,500 distinct CDR3 sequences, 30% to 40% appearing once. The sample was tumor-infiltrating memory CD4+ T cells sorted from the breast tumor. These receptors were obtained from a female donor with breast cancer. Each CDR3 is given with its conserved first and last residue. Each record gives: J gene, clone size, V gene, D gene, CDR3 protein, CDR3 DNA. D genes are given only for firm matches. Size tells how often a clone was seen (once, few, many) or the class of an expanded clone, and some rows leave it out.

J: TRBJ1-2; size: many; V: TRBV20-1; D: NA; CDR3: CSARETENYGYTF; DNA: TGCAGTGCTAGGGAGACAGAAAACTATGGCTACACCTTC
J: TRBJ2-5; size: medium-sized; V: TRBV4-2; D: NA; CDR3: CASSQYQQWAQYF; DNA: TGTGCCAGCAGCCAATATCAACAATGGGCCCAGTACTTC
J: TRBJ1-5; size: medium-sized; V: TRBV7-6; D: NA; CDR3: CASSSEESNQPQHF; DNA: TGTGCCAGCAGCTCCGAAGAGAGCAATCAGCCCCAGCATTTT
J: TRBJ2-7; size: medium-sized; V: TRBV20-1; D: NA; CDR3: CSALGGGRAVLGQYF; DNA: TGCAGTGCCCTTGGGGGCGGGCGGGCTGTATTGGGGCAGTACTTC
J: TRBJ2-2; size: NA; V: TRBV5-1; D: TRBD1; CDR3: CASIPGQGSTGELFF; DNA: TGCGCCAGCATCCCGGGACAGGGTAGCACAGGGGAGCTGTTTTTT
J: TRBJ1-4; size: NA; V: TRBV6-6; D: TRBD1; CDR3: CASRGQGNEKLFF; DNA: TGTGCCAGCAGGGGACAGGGGAATGAAAAACTGTTTTTT
J: TRBJ2-1; size: few; V: TRBV15; D: NA; CDR3: CATSRDGKGWNEQFF; DNA: TGTGCCACCAGCAGAGATGGAAAGGGGTGGAATGAGCAGTTCTTC
J: TRBJ1-2; size: NA; V: TRBV7-2; D: NA; CDR3: CASSTNRPRGYTF; DNA: TGTGCCAGCAGCACCAACCGTCCGAGGGGCTACACCTTC
J: TRBJ2-7; size: NA; V: TRBV20-1; D: NA; CDR3: CSAEGSSYEQYF; DNA: TGCAGTGCCGAGGGGAGCTCCTACGAGCAGTATTTC
J: TRBJ2-1; size: medium-sized; V: TRBV7-3; D: TRBD2; CDR3: CASSSPTSGTYNEQFF; DNA: TGTGCCAGCAGCTCCCCGACTAGCGGGACCTACAATGAGCAGTTCTTC
J: TRBJ2-1; size: large; V: TRBV5-1; D: TRBD2; CDR3: CASSGDPGTSTEQFF; DNA: TGCGCCAGCAGCGGGGATCCCGGGACTAGCACTGAGCAGTTCTTC
J: TRBJ2-3; size: NA; V: TRBV11-3; D: NA; CDR3: CASSPGADTQYF; DNA: TGTGCCAGCAGCCCAGGAGCAGATACGCAGTATTTT
J: TRBJ2-1; size: NA; V: TRBV10-3; D: NA; CDR3: CAISTLGNKQFF; DNA: TGTGCCATCAGTACCCTAGGCAATAAGCAGTTCTTC
J: TRBJ1-1; size: many; V: TRBV7-9; D: NA; CDR3: CASSPRGGETEAFF; DNA: TGTGCCAGCAGCCCCCGCGGGGGTGAGACTGAAGCTTTCTTT
J: TRBJ1-5; size: NA; V: TRBV20-1; D: NA; CDR3: CSASPGVQSNQPQHF; DNA: TGCAGTGCTAGTCCAGGGGTGCAAAGCAATCAGCCCCAGCATTTT
J: TRBJ2-2; size: NA; V: TRBV7-9; D: NA; CDR3: CASSLIGPGELFF; DNA: TGTGCCAGCAGCTTAATAGGTCCCGGGGAGCTGTTTTTT
J: TRBJ2-5; size: few; V: TRBV3-1; D: TRBD1; CDR3: CASSRYRDRKETQYF; DNA: TGTGCCAGCAGCCGGTACCGGGACAGAAAAGAGACCCAGTACTTC
J: TRBJ2-7; size: few; V: TRBV10-3; D: NA; CDR3: CAISERTQEQYF; DNA: TGTGCCATCAGTGAAAGGACCCAGGAGCAGTACTTC
J: TRBJ2-7; size: medium-sized; V: TRBV25-1; D: TRBD2; CDR3: CASSEIGLADTYEQYF; DNA: TGTGCCAGCAGTGAGATTGGACTAGCGGACACCTACGAGCAGTACTTC
J: TRBJ1-5; size: NA; V: TRBV2; D: NA; CDR3: CASARENGDNQPQHF; DNA: TGTGCCAGCGCTAGGGAGAACGGGGACAATCAGCCCCAGCATTTT
J: TRBJ1-1; size: many; V: TRBV4-2; D: NA; CDR3: CASSQDEGSTEAFF; DNA: TGTGCCAGCAGCCAAGACGAGGGGAGCACTGAAGCTTTCTTT
J: TRBJ1-1; size: many; V: TRBV3-1; D: TRBD1; CDR3: CASSRPGQDEAFF; DNA: TGTGCCAGCAGCCGGCCGGGACAGGATGAAGCTTTCTTT
J: TRBJ2-2; size: NA; V: TRBV11-2; D: NA; CDR3: CASTLLNTGELFF; DNA: TGTGCCAGCACCCTACTTAACACCGGGGAGCTGTTTTTT
J: TRBJ1-2; size: many; V: TRBV7-9; D: NA; CDR3: CASMRTDSYGYTF; DNA: TGTGCCAGCATGCGGACGGACTCATATGGCTACACCTTC
J: TRBJ1-2; size: NA; V: TRBV12-3/TRBV12-4; D: NA; CDR3: CASSKRSYGYTF; DNA: TGTGCCAGCAGTAAAAGGAGCTATGGCTACACCTTC
J: TRBJ1-2; size: NA; V: TRBV6-2/TRBV6-3; D: NA; CDR3: CASHKTSRLRGCTF; DNA: TGTGCCAGCCATAAAACCTCTCGATTGCGGGGCTGCACCTTC
J: TRBJ2-5; size: NA; V: TRBV7-6; D: NA; CDR3: CASSLEAGTQGETQYF; DNA: TGTGCCAGCAGCTTAGAGGCGGGAACCCAAGGGGAGACCCAGTACTTC
J: TRBJ2-2; size: few; V: TRBV5-1; D: TRBD1; CDR3: CASREGTGVSIGELFF; DNA: TGCGCCAGCCGCGAGGGGACAGGGGTGAGCATCGGGGAGCTGTTTTTT
J: TRBJ2-2; size: many; V: TRBV4-1; D: NA; CDR3: CASRRTFSNTGELFF; DNA: TGCGCCAGCAGAAGGACGTTTTCGAACACCGGGGAGCTGTTTTTT
J: TRBJ1-2; size: many; V: TRBV6-1; D: TRBD1; CDR3: CASSEPGQGRDYGYTF; DNA: TGTGCCAGCAGTGAACCCGGACAGGGACGGGACTATGGCTACACCTTC
J: TRBJ2-3; size: few; V: TRBV30; D: NA; CDR3: CAWSVLGLSADTQYF; DNA: TGTGCCTGGAGTGTACTGGGACTGTCCGCAGATACGCAGTATTTT
J: TRBJ2-1; size: large; V: TRBV4-1; D: NA; CDR3: CASSQVGGRAGNEQFF; DNA: TGCGCCAGCAGCCAAGTGGGGGGCAGGGCTGGCAATGAGCAGTTCTTC
J: TRBJ2-3; size: NA; V: TRBV9; D: NA; CDR3: CASSFTDTQYF; DNA: TGTGCCAGTTCTTTCACAGATACGCAGTATTTT
J: TRBJ1-5; size: NA; V: TRBV13; D: NA; CDR3: CASSRAGAQPQHF; DNA: TGTGCCAGCAGCCGTGCGGGGGCTCAGCCCCAGCATTTT
J: TRBJ1-5; size: NA; V: TRBV6-6; D: TRBD1; CDR3: CASSYSVTGRNNQPQHF; DNA: TGTGCCAGCAGTTACTCTGTGACAGGGAGGAACAATCAGCCCCAGCATTTT
J: TRBJ1-1; size: many; V: TRBV3-1; D: NA; CDR3: CASSQEAGVGTEAFF; DNA: TGTGCCAGCAGCCAAGAGGCGGGGGTCGGCACTGAAGCTTTCTTT
J: TRBJ2-1; size: many; V: TRBV27; D: NA; CDR3: CASSLSRSYNEQFF; DNA: TGTGCCAGCAGTTTATCTCGCTCCTACAATGAGCAGTTCTTC